This is a list of T cell receptor beta chains from one sample in a study of regulatory T cells in long-lasting Graves disease. TCRdb redid the calling of the multiplex PCR reads with MiXCR, one entry per CDR3 protein. The sample has 400,000 to 450,000 distinct CDR3 sequences, less than 20% seen once. The same data also contributed to another study, on T cells in Graves' hyperthyroidism and ophthalmopathy.

Sequenced material: peripheral blood mononuclear cells (PBMCs), taken at new diagnosis, from a patient treated with antithyroid drugs. The source is a woman in her twenties or thirties with Graves disease. Each CDR3 is given with its conserved first and last residue. The order of the fields is J gene, D gene, clone size, CDR3 length, V gene, CDR3 DNA, CDR3 protein. A D gene is named only where the DNA matches it firmly. Clone size, where shown, is once, few, many, or a class for clones that have expanded.

TRBJ2-2 | TRBD1 | many | 14 | TRBV29-1 | TGCAGCGTTAGGAGGCGACAGGGCGCCGGGGAGCTGTTTTTT | CSVRRRQGAGELFF
TRBJ1-2 | TRBD1 | NA | 14 | TRBV6-9 | TGTGCCAGCAATTACCAAGACAGGGGTTATGGCTACACCTTC | CASNYQDRGYGYTF
TRBJ2-7 | TRBD2 | NA | 16 | TRBV20-1 | TGCAGTGCTAGAGATTCCCTAGCGGGAAATGCCTACGAGCGGTACTTC | CSARDSLAGNAYERYF
TRBJ2-7 | TRBD2 | many | 16 | TRBV11-2 | TGTGCCAGCAGTAGATCAAGACTAGCGGACCGCTACGAGCAGTACTTC | CASSRSRLADRYEQYF
TRBJ1-2 | NA | many | 14 | TRBV15 | TGTGCCACCAGCAGAGACAGGGAGAACTATGGCTACACCTTC | CATSRDRENYGYTF
TRBJ2-3 | TRBD2 | once | 16 | TRBV6-9 | TGTGCCAGCAGTTTAGGGGGACTAGCGGGAGAAGATACGCAGTATTTT | CASSLGGLAGEDTQYF
TRBJ2-1 | TRBD2 | many | 17 | TRBV11-3 | TGTGCCAGCAGCTCTAGCGGGGCTGGGGACTCCTACAATGAGCAGTTCTTC | CASSSSGAGDSYNEQFF
TRBJ2-2 | NA | NA | 14 | TRBV19 | TGTGCCAGTAGTATAATTCATAACACCGGGGAGCTGTTTTTT | CASSIIHNTGELFF
TRBJ1-1 | TRBD1 | many | 17 | TRBV6-2/TRBV6-3 | TGTGCCAGCAGTTACCTGGGACAGGGTCCCATGAACACTGAAGCTTTCTTT | CASSYLGQGPMNTEAFF
TRBJ1-6 | NA | NA | 13 | TRBV6-1 | TGTGCCAGCAGTCCCACAGGGAATTCACCCCTCCACTTT | CASSPTGNSPLHF
TRBJ1-5 | NA | many | 19 | TRBV5-5 | TGTGCCAGCAGCAGTGGACCGGGAAGACGATGGGGCTACAATCAGCCCCAGCATTTT | CASSSGPGRRWGYNQPQHF
TRBJ2-1 | NA | few | 13 | TRBV29-1 | TGCAGCGTTGCGGGACTCTACAATGATGGGCAGTTCTTC | CSVAGLYNDGQFF
TRBJ2-1 | TRBD2 | NA | 18 | TRBV6-2/TRBV6-3 | TGTGCCAGCAGTTACTCGGCGACTAGCCTGAGCTCCTACAATGAGCAGTTCTTC | CASSYSATSLSSYNEQFF
TRBJ2-2 | TRBD1 | few | 15 | TRBV5-5 | TGTGCCAGCACTCCAAGGACAGGGTGGCACGGGGAGCTGTTTTTT | CASTPRTGWHGELFF
TRBJ2-3 | NA | many | 13 | TRBV7-2 | TGTGCCAGCAGCTTAGAGGGTGCAGATACGCAGTATTTT | CASSLEGADTQYF
TRBJ1-6 | NA | NA | 13 | TRBV27 | TGTGCCAGCGGATTCGGGGGGAAGGCACCCCTCCACTTT | CASGFGGKAPLHF
TRBJ1-1 | NA | many | 14 | TRBV7-2 | TGTGCCAGCAGCTTAGATTCAGGGTACACTGAAGCTTTCTTT | CASSLDSGYTEAFF
TRBJ2-7 | TRBD1 | few | 15 | TRBV28 | TGTGCCAGCAGACCTGGGACAGGGGGCTATTACGAGCAGTACTTC | CASRPGTGGYYEQYF
TRBJ2-2 | NA | NA | 17 | TRBV4-3 | TGCGCCAGCAGCCAAGATCCTCCCAGGACCTTGACCGGGGAGCTGTTTTTT | CASSQDPPRTLTGELFF
TRBJ2-7 | TRBD2 | many | 14 | TRBV30 | TGTGCCTGGAGCGGGACTAGCAGCCACTACGAGCAGTACTTC | CAWSGTSSHYEQYF
TRBJ1-3 | NA | NA | 14 | TRBV30 | TGTGCCTCCAGCTGGGGAGGAGGTGGAAACACCATATATTTT | CASSWGGGGNTIYF
TRBJ1-1 | TRBD1 | many | 16 | TRBV18 | TGTGCCAGCTCACTGTCACAGGGGGTATTCAGCACTGAAGCTTTCTTT | CASSLSQGVFSTEAFF
TRBJ2-1 | NA | NA | 13 | TRBV27 | TGTGCCAGCAGTTTATCGAGGAGGGGGGACCAGTTCTTC | CASSLSRRGDQFF
TRBJ1-4 | NA | many | 17 | TRBV7-8 | TGTGCCAGCAGCTTAGGGCAGTTGGGGGGTCTAAATGAAAAACTGTTTTTT | CASSLGQLGGLNEKLFF
TRBJ2-2 | TRBD1 | few | 15 | TRBV7-9 | TGTGCCAGCAGCTGGGGGGACAGGAGCACCGGGGAGCTGTTTTTT | CASSWGDRSTGELFF
TRBJ2-2 | NA | many | 14 | TRBV20-1 | TGCAGTGCCGTAAAACTAGTGAAGCCCGGGGAGCTGTTTTTT | CSAVKLVKPGELFF
TRBJ2-1 | NA | few | 13 | TRBV28 | TGTGCCAGCAGTTCCAGGGGTTTGGATGAGCAGTTCTTC | CASSSRGLDEQFF
TRBJ2-7 | TRBD1 | NA | 15 | TRBV6-2/TRBV6-3 | TGTGCCAGCAGTACCACAGGGGGCTACTCCTACGAGCAGTACTTC | CASSTTGGYSYEQYF
TRBJ2-1 | TRBD2 | many | 15 | TRBV4-1 | TGCGCCAGCAGCCAAACTAGCGGGAGGGCCAGTGAGCAGTTCTTC | CASSQTSGRASEQFF
TRBJ1-1 | NA | NA | 14 | TRBV10-2 | TGCGCCAGCAGTGAGGGAGGACCCAACACTGAAGCTTTCTTT | CASSEGGPNTEAFF
TRBJ2-5 | TRBD2 | many | 15 | TRBV7-9 | TGTGCCAGCAGCCGACTAGCGGGAGGATCAGAGACCCAGTACTTC | CASSRLAGGSETQYF
TRBJ2-7 | NA | many | 15 | TRBV15 | TGTGCCACCAGCAGCTCGGACAGCTCCGTGGGGGAGCAGTACTTC | CATSSSDSSVGEQYF
TRBJ1-2 | NA | many | 12 | TRBV2 | TGTGCCAGCAGTGAAGAGTTCTATGGCTACACCTTC | CASSEEFYGYTF
TRBJ2-6 | TRBD1 | NA | 18 | TRBV9 | TGTGCCAGCAGCGTAAGGACAGGGACAATTTCTGGGGCCAACGTCCTGACTTTC | CASSVRTGTISGANVLTF
TRBJ1-1 | NA | many | 13 | TRBV18 | TGTGCCAGCTCACCAGGGTTGCACACTGAAGCTTTCTTT | CASSPGLHTEAFF
TRBJ2-3 | TRBD2 | NA | 15 | TRBV29-1 | TGCAGCGCAGCCCTTCTGCGGGAGAGCACAGATACGCAGTATTTT | CSAALLRESTDTQYF
TRBJ2-7 | TRBD2 | many | 18 | TRBV20-1 | TGCAGTGCTAGAGATCCGGGAGGGCCCATAGGTTATGACTACGAGCAGTACTTC | CSARDPGGPIGYDYEQYF
TRBJ2-2 | NA | few | 15 | TRBV7-2 | TGTGCCAGCAGCCCCTTGGGCGGAAACACCGGGGAGCTGTTTTTT | CASSPLGGNTGELFF
TRBJ2-3 | NA | many | 14 | TRBV20-1 | TGCAGTGCTAGAGTACGTTTCGGATGGTATACGCAGTATTTT | CSARVRFGWYTQYF
TRBJ2-5 | NA | NA | 14 | TRBV7-3 | TGTGCCAGCAGCATTAGCGGGACAGGGGAGACCCAGTACTTC | CASSISGTGETQYF
TRBJ2-3 | TRBD2 | NA | 16 | TRBV5-1 | TGCGCCAGCAGCCTTCCTAGCGGGGTCGAGGGAGATACGCAGTATTTT | CASSLPSGVEGDTQYF
TRBJ2-1 | NA | many | 14 | TRBV27 | TGTGCCAGCAGTTTAGGGCCAAACCGGGGTAGGGAAGTCTTC | CASSLGPNRGREVF